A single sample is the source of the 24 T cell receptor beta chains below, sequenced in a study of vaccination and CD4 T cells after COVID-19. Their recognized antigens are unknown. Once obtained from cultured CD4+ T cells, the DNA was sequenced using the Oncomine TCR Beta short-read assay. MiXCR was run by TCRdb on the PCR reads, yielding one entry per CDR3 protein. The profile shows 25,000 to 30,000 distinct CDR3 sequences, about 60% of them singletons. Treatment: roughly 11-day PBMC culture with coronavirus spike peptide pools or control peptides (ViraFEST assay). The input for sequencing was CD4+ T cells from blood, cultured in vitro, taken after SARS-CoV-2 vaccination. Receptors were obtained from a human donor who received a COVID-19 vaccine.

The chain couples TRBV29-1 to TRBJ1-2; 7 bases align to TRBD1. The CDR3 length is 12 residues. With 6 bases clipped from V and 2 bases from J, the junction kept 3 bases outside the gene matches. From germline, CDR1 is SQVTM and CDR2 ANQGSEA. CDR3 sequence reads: CSVTTGNYGYTF. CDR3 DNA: TGCAGCGTCACGACAGGGAACTATGGCTACACCTTC.

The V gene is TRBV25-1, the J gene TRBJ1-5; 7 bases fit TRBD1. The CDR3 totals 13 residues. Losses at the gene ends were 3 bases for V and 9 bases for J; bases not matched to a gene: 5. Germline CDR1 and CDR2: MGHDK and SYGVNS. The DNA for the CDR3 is TGTGCCAGCAGTGATAGACAGGGCGGGCCCCAGCATTTT. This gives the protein CASSDRQGGPQHF.

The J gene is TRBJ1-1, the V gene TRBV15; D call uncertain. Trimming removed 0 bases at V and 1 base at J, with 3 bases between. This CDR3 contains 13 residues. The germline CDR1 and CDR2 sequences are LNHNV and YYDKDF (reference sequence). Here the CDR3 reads CATSRDGNTEAFF. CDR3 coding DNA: TGTGCCACCAGCAGAGACGGGAACACTGAAGCTTTCTTT.

For the CDR3, the DNA is TGCGCCAGCAGCTTAGGCCGAACTGAAGCTTTCTTT. It codes for CASSLGRTEAFF. This chain uses TRBV5-1 with TRBJ1-1; D is undetermined. CDR1 is SGHRS, CDR2 YFSETQ, per germline. The V end was cut by 2 bases, the J end by 5 bases, with 7 bases between. This CDR3 contains 12 residues.

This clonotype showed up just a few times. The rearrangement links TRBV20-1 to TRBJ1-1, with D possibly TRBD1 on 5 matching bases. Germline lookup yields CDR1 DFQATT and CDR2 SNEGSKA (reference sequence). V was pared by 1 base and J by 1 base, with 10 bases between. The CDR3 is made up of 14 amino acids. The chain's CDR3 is CSARVTGGNTEAFF. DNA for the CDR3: TGCAGTGCTAGAGTTACAGGAGGGAACACTGAAGCTTTCTTT.

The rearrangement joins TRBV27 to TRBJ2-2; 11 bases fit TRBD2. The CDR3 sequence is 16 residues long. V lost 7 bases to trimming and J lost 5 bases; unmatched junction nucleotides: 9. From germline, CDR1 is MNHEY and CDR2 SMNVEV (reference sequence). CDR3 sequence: CASKGPGLAATGELFF. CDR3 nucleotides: TGTGCCAGCAAGGGACCGGGACTAGCGGCTACCGGGGAGCTGTTTTTT.

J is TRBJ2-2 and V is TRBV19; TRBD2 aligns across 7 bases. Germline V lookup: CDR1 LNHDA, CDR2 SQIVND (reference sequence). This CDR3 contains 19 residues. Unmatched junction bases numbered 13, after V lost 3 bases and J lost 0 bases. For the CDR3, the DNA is TGTGCCAGTAGTATCGATCGGGGAGGGCGAAGTTCGAACACCGGGGAGCTGTTTTTT. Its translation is CASSIDRGGRSSNTGELFF.

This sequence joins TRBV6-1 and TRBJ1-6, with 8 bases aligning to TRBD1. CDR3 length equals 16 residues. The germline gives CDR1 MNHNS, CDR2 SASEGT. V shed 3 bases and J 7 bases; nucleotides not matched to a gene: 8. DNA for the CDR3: TGTGCCAGCAGTGATGGACAGGGTGTATCCAATTCACCCCTCCACTTT. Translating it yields CASSDGQGVSNSPLHF.

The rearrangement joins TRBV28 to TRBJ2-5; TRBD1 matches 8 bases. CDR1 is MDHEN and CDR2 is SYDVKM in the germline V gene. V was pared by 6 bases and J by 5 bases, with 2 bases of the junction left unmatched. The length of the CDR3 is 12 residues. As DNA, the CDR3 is TGTGCCAGCAGCACAGGGGGGGAGACCCAGTACTTC. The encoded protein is CASSTGGETQYF.

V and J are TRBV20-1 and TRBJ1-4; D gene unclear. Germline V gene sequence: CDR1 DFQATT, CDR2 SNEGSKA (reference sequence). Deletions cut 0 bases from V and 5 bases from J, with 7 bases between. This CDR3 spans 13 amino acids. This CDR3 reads CSAREGVNEKLFF. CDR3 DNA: TGCAGTGCTAGAGAGGGTGTGAATGAAAAACTGTTTTTT.

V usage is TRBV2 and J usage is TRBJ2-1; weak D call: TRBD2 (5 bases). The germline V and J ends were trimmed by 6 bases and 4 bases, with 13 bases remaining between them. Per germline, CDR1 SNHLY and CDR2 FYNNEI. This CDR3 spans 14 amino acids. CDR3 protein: CASSPRRGYNEQFF. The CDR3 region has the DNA TGTGCCAGCAGCCCTCGGCGAGGGTACAATGAGCAGTTCTTC.

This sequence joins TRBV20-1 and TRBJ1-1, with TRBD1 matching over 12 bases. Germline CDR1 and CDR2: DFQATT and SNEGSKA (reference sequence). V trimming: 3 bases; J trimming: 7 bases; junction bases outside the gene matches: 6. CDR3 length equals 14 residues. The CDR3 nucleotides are TGCAGTGCTAGGCCCGGGACAGGGGGCCTTGAAGCTTTCTTT. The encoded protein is CSARPGTGGLEAFF.

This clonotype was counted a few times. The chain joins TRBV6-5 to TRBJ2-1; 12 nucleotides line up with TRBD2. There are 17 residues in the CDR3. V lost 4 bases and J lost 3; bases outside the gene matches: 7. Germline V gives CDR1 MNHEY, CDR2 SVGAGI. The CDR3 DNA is TGTGCCAGCAGTTTGACTAGCGGGGGTTCCTTCTACAATGAGCAGTTCTTC. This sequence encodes CASSLTSGGSFYNEQFF.

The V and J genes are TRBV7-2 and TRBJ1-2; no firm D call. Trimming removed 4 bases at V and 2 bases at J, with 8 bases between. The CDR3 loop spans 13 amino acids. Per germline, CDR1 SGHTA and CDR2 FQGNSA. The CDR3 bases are TGTGCCAGCAGCTATACAGAAAACTATGGCTACACCTTC. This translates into CASSYTENYGYTF.

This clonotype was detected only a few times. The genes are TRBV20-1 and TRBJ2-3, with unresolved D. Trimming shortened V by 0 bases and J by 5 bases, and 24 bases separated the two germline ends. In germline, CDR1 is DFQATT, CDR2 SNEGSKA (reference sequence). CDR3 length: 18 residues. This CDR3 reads CSAREVKPGWSWKDTQYF. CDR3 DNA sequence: TGCAGTGCTAGAGAGGTTAAACCGGGCTGGTCGTGGAAAGATACGCAGTATTTT.

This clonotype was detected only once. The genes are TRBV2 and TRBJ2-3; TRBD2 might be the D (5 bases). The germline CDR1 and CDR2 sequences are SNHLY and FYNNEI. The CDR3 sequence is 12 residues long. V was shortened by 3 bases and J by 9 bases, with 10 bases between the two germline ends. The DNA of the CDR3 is TGTGCCAGCAGTGACGAGGGTTTAACGCAGTATTTT. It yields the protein CASSDEGLTQYF.

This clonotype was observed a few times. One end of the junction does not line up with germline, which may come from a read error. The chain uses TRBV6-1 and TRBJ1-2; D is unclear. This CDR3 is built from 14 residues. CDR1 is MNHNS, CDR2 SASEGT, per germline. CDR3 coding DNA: TGTGCCAGCAGTAGAGACACAGCTAACTATGGCTATACCTTC. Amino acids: CASSRDTANYGYTF.

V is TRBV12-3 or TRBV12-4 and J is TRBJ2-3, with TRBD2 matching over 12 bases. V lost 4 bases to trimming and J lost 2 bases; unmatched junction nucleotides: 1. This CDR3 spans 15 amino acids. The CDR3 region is CASSWTSGDTDTQYF. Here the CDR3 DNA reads TGTGCCAGCAGTTGGACTAGCGGGGACACAGATACGCAGTATTTT.

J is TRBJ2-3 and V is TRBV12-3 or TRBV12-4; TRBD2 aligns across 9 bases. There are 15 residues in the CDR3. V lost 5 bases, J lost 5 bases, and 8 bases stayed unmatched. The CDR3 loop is CASSRAGGPGDTQYF. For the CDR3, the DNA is TGTGCCAGCAGTCGCGCGGGGGGGCCCGGAGATACGCAGTATTTT.

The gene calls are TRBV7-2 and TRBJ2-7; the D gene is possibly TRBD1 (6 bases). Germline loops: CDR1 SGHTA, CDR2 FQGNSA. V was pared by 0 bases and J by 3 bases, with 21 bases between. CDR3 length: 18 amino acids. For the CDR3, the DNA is TGTGCCAGCAGCTTAGCCGTCCCCGGGACAACCTCCTTCTACGAGCAGTACTTC. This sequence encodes CASSLAVPGTTSFYEQYF. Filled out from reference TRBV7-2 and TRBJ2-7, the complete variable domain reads GAGVSQSPSNKVTEKGKDVELRCDPISGHTALYWYRQSLGQGLEFLIYFQGNSAPDKSGLPSDRFSAERTGGSVSTLTIQRTQQEDSAVYLCASSLAVPGTTSFYEQYFGPGTRLTVT.

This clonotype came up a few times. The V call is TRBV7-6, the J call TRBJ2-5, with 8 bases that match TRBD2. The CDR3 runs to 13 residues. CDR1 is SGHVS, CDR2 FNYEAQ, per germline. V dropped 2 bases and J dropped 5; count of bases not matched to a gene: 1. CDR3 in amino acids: CASSLSGGETQYF. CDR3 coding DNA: TGTGCCAGCAGCTTATCGGGGGGGGAGACCCAGTACTTC.

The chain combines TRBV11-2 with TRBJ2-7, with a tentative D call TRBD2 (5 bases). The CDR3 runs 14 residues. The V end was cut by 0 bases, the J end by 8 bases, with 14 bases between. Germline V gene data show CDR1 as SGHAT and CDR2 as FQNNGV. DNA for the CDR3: TGTGCCAGCAGCTTAGATCTACCACTAGTCAAGCAGTACTTC. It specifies CASSLDLPLVKQYF.

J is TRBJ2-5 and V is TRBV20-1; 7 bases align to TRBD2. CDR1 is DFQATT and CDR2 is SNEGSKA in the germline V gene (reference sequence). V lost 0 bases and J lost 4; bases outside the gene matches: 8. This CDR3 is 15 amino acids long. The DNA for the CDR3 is TGCAGTGCTAGAGACCGACGGACTAGTCTAGAGACCCAGTACTTC. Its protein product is CSARDRRTSLETQYF.

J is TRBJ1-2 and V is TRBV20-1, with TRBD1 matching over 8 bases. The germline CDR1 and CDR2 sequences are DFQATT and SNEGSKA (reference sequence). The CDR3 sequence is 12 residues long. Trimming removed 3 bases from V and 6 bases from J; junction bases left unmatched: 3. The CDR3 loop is CSARYRGDGYTF. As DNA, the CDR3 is TGCAGTGCTAGGTACAGGGGGGATGGCTACACCTTC.